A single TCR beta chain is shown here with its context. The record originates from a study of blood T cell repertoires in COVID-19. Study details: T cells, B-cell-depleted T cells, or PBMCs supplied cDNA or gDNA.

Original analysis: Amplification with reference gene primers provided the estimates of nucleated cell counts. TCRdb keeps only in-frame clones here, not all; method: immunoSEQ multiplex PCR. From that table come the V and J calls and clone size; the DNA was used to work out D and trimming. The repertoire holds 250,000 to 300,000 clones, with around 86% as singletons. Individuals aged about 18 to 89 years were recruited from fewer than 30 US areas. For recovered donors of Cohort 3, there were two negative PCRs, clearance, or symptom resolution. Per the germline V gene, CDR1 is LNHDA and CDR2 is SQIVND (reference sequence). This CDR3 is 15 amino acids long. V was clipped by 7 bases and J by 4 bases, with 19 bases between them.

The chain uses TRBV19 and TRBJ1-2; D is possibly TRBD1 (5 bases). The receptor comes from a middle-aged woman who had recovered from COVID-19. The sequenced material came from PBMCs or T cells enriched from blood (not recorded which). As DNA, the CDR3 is TGTGCCAGTAACCCTGGACGGGGGGTTTTCTATGGCTACACCTTC. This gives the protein CASNPGRGVFYGYTF.